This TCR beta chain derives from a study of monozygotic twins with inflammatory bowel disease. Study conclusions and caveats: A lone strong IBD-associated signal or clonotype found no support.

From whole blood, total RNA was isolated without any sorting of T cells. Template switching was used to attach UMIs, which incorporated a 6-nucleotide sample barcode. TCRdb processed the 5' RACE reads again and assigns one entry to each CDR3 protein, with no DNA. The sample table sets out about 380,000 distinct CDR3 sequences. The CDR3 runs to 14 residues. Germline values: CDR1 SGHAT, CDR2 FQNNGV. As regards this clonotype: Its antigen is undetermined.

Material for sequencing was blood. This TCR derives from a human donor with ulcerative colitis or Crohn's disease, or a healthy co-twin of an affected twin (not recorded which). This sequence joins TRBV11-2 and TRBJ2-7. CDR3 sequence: CASSFLDSAYEQYF.